The T cell receptor beta chain under discussion was sequenced for a study of post-analysis software for immune sequencing data. Overall study findings and caveats: The study found TRBV5-6, TRBV5-1 and TRBV20-1 among roughly 5 TRBV segments more frequent in patients than controls.

CDR3 length: 15 residues. The germline CDR1 and CDR2 sequences are MDHEN and SYDVKM. With 7 bases clipped from V and 6 bases from J, the junction kept 11 bases outside the gene matches. A word on this clonotype: Its cognate antigen is unknown.

Incorporated into the TCR beta cDNA libraries were unique molecular identifiers, which served to reduce PCR and sequencing biases. One entry per CDR3 protein, called by TCRdb with MiXCR from the PCR reads. The sample holds approximately 730,000 distinct CDR3 sequences, about 43% seen once. V gene TRBV28 combines with J gene TRBJ2-7; TRBD2 matches at 11 bases. The sequence was obtained from a girl aged 5 to 17 with multiple sclerosis. Material: blood. CDR3 nucleotide sequence: TGTGCCAGCATTTCGGGGCTAGCGGGAGGAGGCGAGCAGTACTTC. Its translation: CASISGLAGGGEQYF.